This T cell receptor (beta chain) derives from a study of human T cells and chemical hapten exposure. Broader study findings: Clustering by CDR3 similarity yielded significantly more large clusters from expanded TCRs than controls. Donors, who had alopecia, may show an immune response that differs from healthy people's.

This clonotype occurred a few times. Its antigen is as yet unknown. Separate cDNA molecules received unique molecular identifiers, which the library attached to them. Each CDR3 protein gets one entry after TCRdb re-called the RACE reads with MiXCR. The sample lists over 150,000 distinct CDR3 sequences; roughly 25% were seen once. Per germline, CDR1 MNHEY and CDR2 SVGAGI. This CDR3 has 9 amino acids. V lost 11 bases and J 4 bases, leaving 6 bases between the germline ends. As for time point: patch test 3, about 24 weeks after DPC sensitization. The treatment is: therapeutic diphenylcyclopropenone sensitization with weekly scalp DPC.

The chain combines TRBV6-5 with TRBJ2-7; D is unresolved. The sample was whole blood, taken in connection with sensitization to the hapten diphenylcyclopropenone (DPC). The clonotype was recovered from a woman aged 18-30 years with alopecia areata. Some clones in this sample may be carry-over from other donors' samples. The CDR3 loop is CALKYEQYF. In nucleotides, the CDR3 is TGTGCCCTTAAGTACGAGCAGTACTTC.